This TCR beta chain appears in the sequencing data of a study of blood T cells in healthy people across ages. A second PCR, run for roughly 7 to 11 cycles, used a sample-barcoded 5' primer plus a J-beta primer mix. TCRdb processed the 5' RACE reads anew with MiXCR; each CDR3 protein has one entry. The table lists some 930,000 distinct CDR3 sequences, just under 30% of them singletons, with 10% in the top ten. CDR3 length: 14 amino acids. V dropped 6 bases and J dropped 1 base, with 15 bases sitting between them. Germline-derived CDR1 and CDR2 are DFQATT and SNEGSKA (reference sequence). In addition, the sample was reused for a study of T cells of mothers and their children. This second report adds: Nine systemically healthy Caucasian donors: three mothers, six children. Each mother gave over 8 million TCR beta CDR3 reads; each child, some 2.8 million. With unrelated pairs as the comparison, related mother-child pairs had a slightly higher overlap that was not significant.

The specimen was blood. This chain links TRBV20-1 with TRBJ1-1, with D unclear. This TCR derives from a woman aged 40 to 55 in good health. The CDR3 sequence is CSAANPQENTEAFF. CDR3 bases: TGCAGTGCCGCTAATCCGCAGGAGAACACTGAAGCTTTCTTT.